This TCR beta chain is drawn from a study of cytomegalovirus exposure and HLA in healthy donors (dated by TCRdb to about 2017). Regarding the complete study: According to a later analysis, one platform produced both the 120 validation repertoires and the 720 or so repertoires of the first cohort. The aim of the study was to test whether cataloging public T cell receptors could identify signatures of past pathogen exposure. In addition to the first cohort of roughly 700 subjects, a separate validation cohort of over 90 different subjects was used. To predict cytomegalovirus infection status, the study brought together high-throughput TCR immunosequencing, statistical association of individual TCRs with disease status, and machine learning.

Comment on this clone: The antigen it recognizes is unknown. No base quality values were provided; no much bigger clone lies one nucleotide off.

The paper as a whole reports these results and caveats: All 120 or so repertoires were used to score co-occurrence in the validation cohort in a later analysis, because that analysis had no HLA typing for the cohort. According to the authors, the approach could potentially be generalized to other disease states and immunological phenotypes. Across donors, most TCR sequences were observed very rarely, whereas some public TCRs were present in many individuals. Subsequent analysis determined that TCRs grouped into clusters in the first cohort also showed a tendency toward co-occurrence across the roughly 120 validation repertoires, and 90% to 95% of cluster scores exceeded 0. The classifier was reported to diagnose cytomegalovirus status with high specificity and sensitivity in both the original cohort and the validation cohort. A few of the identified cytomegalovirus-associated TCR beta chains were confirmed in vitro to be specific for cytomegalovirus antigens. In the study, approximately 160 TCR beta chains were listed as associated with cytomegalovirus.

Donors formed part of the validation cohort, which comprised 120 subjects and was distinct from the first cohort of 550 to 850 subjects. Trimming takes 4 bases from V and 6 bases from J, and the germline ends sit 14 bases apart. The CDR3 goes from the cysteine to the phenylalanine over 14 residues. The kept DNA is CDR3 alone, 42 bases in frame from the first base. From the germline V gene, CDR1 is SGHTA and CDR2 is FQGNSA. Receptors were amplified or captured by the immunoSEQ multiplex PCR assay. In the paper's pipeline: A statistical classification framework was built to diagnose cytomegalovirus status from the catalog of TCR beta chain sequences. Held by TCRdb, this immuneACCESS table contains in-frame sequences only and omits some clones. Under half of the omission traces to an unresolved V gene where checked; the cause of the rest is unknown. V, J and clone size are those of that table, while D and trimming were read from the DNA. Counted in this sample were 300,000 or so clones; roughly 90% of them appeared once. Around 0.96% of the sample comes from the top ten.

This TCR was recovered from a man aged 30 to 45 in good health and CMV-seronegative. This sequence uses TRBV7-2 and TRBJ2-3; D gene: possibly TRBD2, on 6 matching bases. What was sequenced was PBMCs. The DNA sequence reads TGTGCCAGCAGCTCGGGGGTCGCCGGGGATACGCAGTATTTT. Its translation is CASSSGVAGDTQYF.